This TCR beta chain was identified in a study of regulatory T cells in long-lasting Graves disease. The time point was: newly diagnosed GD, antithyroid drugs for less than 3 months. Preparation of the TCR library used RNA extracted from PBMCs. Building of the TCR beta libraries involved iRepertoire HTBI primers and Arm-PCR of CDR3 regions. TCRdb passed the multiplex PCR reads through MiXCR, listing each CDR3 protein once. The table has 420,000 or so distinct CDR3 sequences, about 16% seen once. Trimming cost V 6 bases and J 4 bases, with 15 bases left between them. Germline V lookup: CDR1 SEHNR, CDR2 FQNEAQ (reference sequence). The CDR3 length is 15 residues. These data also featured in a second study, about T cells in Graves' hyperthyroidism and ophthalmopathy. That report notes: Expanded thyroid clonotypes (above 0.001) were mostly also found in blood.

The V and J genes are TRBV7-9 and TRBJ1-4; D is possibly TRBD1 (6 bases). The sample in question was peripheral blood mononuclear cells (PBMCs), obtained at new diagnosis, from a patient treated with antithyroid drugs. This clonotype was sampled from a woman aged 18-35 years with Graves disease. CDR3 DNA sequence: TGTGCCAGCAGTTACCAGACAGGCTTTAATGAAAAACTGTTTTTT. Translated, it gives CASSYQTGFNEKLFF.